This paragraph covers one TCR beta chain sequence. Repertoires were generated with immunoSEQ multiplex PCR, while TCRdb's copy carries only in-frame clones and drops some. The repertoire includes around 36,000 clones, 80% to 95% of them detected once, and 10% to 15% sits in the top ten. These data are taken from a study of T cell changes during pregnancy in multiple sclerosis. The CDR3 length is 15 residues. The germline V gene encodes CDR1 SGHRS and CDR2 YFSETQ. The ends were cut back, 4 bases at V and 0 bases at J, with 8 bases in the middle. The J gene is TRBJ2-6, the V gene TRBV5-1; D may be TRBD2 (6 bases). Sample: CD8+ T cells from peripheral blood mononuclear cells, taken in the first trimester of pregnancy. This sequence was found in a female donor with multiple sclerosis, enrolled in a pregnancy study. The CDR3 DNA follows: TGCGCCAGCAGCGCGGGGATCTCTGGGGCCAACGTCCTGACTTTC. Protein: CASSAGISGANVLTF.